This is a list of T cell receptor beta chains from one sample in a study of T cell responses to AZD1222 COVID-19 vaccine. Assay: immunoSEQ multiplex PCR; the TCRdb copy retains only in-frame clones and omits some. The repertoire holds more than 85,000 clones, with around nine tenths as singletons. Sequencing used peripheral blood, obtained on day 0 of AZD1222 vaccination. The source of these receptors is an adult in good health. The CDR3 runs from the conserved cysteine through the conserved F or W. Fields, in order: J gene, D gene, clone size, V gene, CDR3 protein, CDR3 DNA. A D gene is named only where the DNA matches it firmly. Only some rows state a clone size, as once, few, many or a class for expanded clones.

j_gene: TRBJ2-7
d_gene: -
abundance: -
v_gene: TRBV4-1
CDR3aa: CASSQDLGRPYEQYF
CDR3nt: TGCGCCAGCAGCCAAGATCTCGGCAGACCCTACGAGCAGTACTTC

j_gene: TRBJ1-6
d_gene: -
abundance: -
v_gene: TRBV28
CDR3aa: CASSLVGRRMYNSPLHF
CDR3nt: TGTGCCAGCAGTTTAGTGGGACGCAGGATGTATAATTCACCCCTCCACTTT

j_gene: TRBJ1-6
d_gene: TRBD1
abundance: -
v_gene: TRBV25-1
CDR3aa: CASSELRDRDLHF
CDR3nt: TGTGCCAGCAGTGAACTGCGGGACAGGGACCTCCACTTT

j_gene: TRBJ1-5
d_gene: -
abundance: once
v_gene: TRBV15
CDR3aa: CATSISRDQPQHF
CDR3nt: TGTGCCACCAGCATTAGCCGGGATCAGCCCCAGCATTTT

j_gene: TRBJ2-1
d_gene: TRBD2
abundance: few
v_gene: TRBV14
CDR3aa: CASSHRDYHSYNEQFF
CDR3nt: TGTGCCAGCAGCCACCGGGACTATCACTCCTACAATGAGCAGTTCTTC

j_gene: TRBJ2-7
d_gene: TRBD1
abundance: -
v_gene: TRBV7-9
CDR3aa: CASSLGTGFDEQYF
CDR3nt: TGTGCCAGCAGCCTCGGGACAGGCTTCGACGAGCAGTACTTC

j_gene: TRBJ1-6
d_gene: -
abundance: -
v_gene: TRBV7-3
CDR3aa: CASSRSGGSPLHF
CDR3nt: TGTGCCAGCAGCCGGTCGGGAGGGTCACCCCTCCACTTT

j_gene: TRBJ2-7
d_gene: TRBD2
abundance: -
v_gene: TRBV28
CDR3aa: CASRIEWGTSGFHHEQYF
CDR3nt: TGTGCCAGCAGGATCGAGTGGGGGACTAGCGGCTTTCATCACGAGCAGTACTTC

j_gene: TRBJ2-1
d_gene: -
abundance: few
v_gene: TRBV4-2
CDR3aa: CASSHENNEQFF
CDR3nt: TGTGCCAGCAGCCATGAAAACAATGAGCAGTTCTTC

j_gene: TRBJ2-1
d_gene: -
abundance: -
v_gene: TRBV2
CDR3aa: CASSDPGTTYNEQFF
CDR3nt: TGTGCCAGCAGTGATCCAGGGACGACCTACAATGAGCAGTTCTTC

j_gene: TRBJ2-3
d_gene: -
abundance: -
v_gene: TRBV28
CDR3aa: CASSHQNVDTQYF
CDR3nt: TGTGCCAGCAGTCACCAAAATGTAGATACGCAGTATTTT